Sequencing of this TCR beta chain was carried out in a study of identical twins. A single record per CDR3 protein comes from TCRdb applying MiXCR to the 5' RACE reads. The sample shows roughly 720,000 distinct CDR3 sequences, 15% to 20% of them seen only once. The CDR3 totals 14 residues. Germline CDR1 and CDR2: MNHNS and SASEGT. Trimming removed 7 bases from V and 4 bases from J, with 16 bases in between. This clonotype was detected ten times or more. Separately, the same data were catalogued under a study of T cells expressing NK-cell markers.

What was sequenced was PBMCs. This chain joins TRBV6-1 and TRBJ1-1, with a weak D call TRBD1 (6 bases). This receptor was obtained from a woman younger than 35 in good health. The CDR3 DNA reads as TGTGCCAGCATATGGGGACACGGGAGCACTGAAGCTTTCTTT. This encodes CASIWGHGSTEAFF.